This T cell receptor beta chain comes out of a study of blood T cell repertoires in COVID-19. Here immunoSEQ multiplex PCR was the method, and the copy in TCRdb shows in-frame clones only, minus some. The sample lists 24,000 or so clones, around nine tenths occurring once. Sequencing was performed on peripheral blood. The sequence was obtained from a human donor with acute or convalescent COVID-19. The donor label of this sample is uncertain.

In DNA, the CDR3 is TGCGCCAGCAGCTTGGTTGGACAGGGCTACGAGCAGTACTTC. The encoded protein is CASSLVGQGYEQYF. The gene calls are TRBV5-1 and TRBJ2-7; TRBD1 matches at 8 bases. Germline lookup yields CDR1 SGHRS and CDR2 YFSETQ. CDR3 length equals 14 residues. V gave up 0 bases and J gave up 3 bases; unmatched junction bases: 2.